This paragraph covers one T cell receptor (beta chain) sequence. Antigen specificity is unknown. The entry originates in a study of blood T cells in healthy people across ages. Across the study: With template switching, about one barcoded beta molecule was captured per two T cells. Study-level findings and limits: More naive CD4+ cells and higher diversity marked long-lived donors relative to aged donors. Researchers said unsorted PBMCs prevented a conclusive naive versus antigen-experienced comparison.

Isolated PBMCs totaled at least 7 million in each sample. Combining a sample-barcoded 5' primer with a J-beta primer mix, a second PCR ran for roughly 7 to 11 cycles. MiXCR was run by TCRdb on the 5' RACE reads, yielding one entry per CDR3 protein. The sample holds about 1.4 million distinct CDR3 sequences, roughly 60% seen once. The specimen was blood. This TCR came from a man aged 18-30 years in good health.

CDR3 loop: CASSFQGAGVEKLFF. The CDR3, as DNA: TGTGCCAGCAGCTTTCAGGGGGCAGGGGTTGAAAAACTGTTTTTT. The J gene is TRBJ1-4, the V gene TRBV7-2, with TRBD1 matching 8 bases. The CDR3 runs to 15 residues. Losses at the gene ends were 3 bases for V and 7 bases for J; bases not matched to a gene: 7. Germline CDR1 is SGHTA and CDR2 is FQGNSA. The whole variable domain, filled in from reference TRBV7-2 and TRBJ1-4, reads GAGVSQSPSNKVTEKGKDVELRCDPISGHTALYWYRQSLGQGLEFLIYFQGNSAPDKSGLPSDRFSAERTGGSVSTLTIQRTQQEDSAVYLCASSFQGAGVEKLFFGSGTQLSVL.